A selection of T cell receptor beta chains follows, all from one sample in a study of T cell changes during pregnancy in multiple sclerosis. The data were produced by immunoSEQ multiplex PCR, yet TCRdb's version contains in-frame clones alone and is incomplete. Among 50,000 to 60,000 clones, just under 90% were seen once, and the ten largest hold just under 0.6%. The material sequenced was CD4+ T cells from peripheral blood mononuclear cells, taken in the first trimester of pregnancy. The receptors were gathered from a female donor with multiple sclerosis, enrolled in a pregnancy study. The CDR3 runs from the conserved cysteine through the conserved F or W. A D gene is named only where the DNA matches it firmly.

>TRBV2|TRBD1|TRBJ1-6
CASRKNRGGPTPLHF
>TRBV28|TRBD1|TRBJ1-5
CAGRTGSNQPQHF
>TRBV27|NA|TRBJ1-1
CASSLYRGSTEAFF
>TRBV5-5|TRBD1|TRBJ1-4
CASSLAGQGPTNEKLFF
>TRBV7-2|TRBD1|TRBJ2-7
CASSQRTGGDDEQYF
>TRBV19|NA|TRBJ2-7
CASCQRELGEQYF
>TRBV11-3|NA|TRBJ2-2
CASSMTRKNTGELFF
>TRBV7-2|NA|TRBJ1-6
CASSRDRQYSPLHF
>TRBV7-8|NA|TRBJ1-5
CASSLLRGNQPQHF
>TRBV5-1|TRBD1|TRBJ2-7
CASSTGQGSYEQYF
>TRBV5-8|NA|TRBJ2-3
CASSLGLRTDTQYF
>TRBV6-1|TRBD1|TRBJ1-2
CASSGQGANYGYTF
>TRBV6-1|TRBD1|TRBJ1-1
CASSRTGQGNTEAFF
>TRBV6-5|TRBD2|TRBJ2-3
CASSYRAGATDTQYF
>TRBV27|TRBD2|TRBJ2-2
CASKGASGDTGELFF
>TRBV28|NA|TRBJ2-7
CASSRSSLYEQYF
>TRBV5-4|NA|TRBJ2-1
CASSLGGQRNEQFF
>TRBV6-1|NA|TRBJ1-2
CASSEATGTGYTF
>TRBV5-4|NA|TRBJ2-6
CASSLNRAGANVLTF
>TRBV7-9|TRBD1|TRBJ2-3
CASSTPRGQLGADTQYF
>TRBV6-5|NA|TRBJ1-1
CASKEGTEAFF
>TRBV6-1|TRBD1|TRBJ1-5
CASIWDRTTDQPQHF
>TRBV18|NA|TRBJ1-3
CASSYTGTSGNTIYF
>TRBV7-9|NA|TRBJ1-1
CASKLSWASEAFF
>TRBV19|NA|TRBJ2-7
CASSVGERDEQYF
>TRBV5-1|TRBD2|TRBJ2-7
CASSGRTSGISYEQYF
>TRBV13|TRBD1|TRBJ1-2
CASSLRGGQGNYGYTF
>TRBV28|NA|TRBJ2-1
CASGSSYNEQFF
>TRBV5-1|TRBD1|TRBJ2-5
CASSLEGTGEETQYF
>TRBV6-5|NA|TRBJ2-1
CASSYSTGISYNEQFF
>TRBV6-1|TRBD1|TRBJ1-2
CASSVRDSVGYTF
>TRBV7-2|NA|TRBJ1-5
CASSLTQGPQHF
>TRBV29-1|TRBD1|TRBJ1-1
CSTRGQMNTEAFF
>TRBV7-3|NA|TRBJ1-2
CASSIPGVSYGYTF
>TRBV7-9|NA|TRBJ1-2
CASSSRTDYGYTF
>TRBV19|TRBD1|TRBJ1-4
CASSAGGAGEKLFF
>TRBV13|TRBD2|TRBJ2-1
CASSSHIAGGSGEQFF
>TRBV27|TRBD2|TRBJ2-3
CASSFEVHAGGRPDTQYF
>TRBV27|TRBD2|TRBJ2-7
CASSPRGGLNEQYF
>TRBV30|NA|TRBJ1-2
CAWRHVSLNYGYTF
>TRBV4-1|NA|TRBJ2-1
CASSQDGGSNEQFF
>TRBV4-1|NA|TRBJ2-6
CASRSLLQGKARANVLTF
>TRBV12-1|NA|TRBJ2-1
CASKMGTYNNEQFF
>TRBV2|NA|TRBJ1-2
CASRGGLSYGYTF